Listed below are T cell receptor beta chains from one sample, sequenced in a study of shared clonotypes between healthy human individuals. The protocol was immunoSEQ multiplex PCR, while the TCRdb copy is restricted to in-frame clones and leaves out a portion. The sample includes a few million clones, around 92% of them seen just once. Input material: naive CD4+ T cells from PBMCs. The source is a man younger than 30 in good health. Some clones in this sample may be carry-over from other donors' samples. Each CDR3 is given with its conserved first and last residue. D genes are given only for firm matches.

d_gene	v_gene	CDR3aa
.	TRBV30	CAWSRQRGPGAPYEQYF
TRBD2	TRBV7-3	CASSLMGTTNTGELFF
TRBD1	TRBV2	CASRRGHGYTF
TRBD1	TRBV5-1	CASGRQGGGYEQYF
.	TRBV30	CAWSVGQADTEAFF
.	TRBV7-9	CASSFSTGRTGELFF
TRBD2	TRBV7-8	CASSLIASGSGNTGELFF
.	TRBV30	CAWSVYREDEKLFF
TRBD2	TRBV5-1	CASSQATSGSADTQYF
.	TRBV11-2	CASSLGTRGTYEQYF
TRBD1	TRBV10-3	CAIRGQGSGELFF
TRBD2	TRBV4-1	CASSQDHRGVGSGANVLTF
TRBD2	TRBV5-1	CASSLGASGSGETQYF
.	TRBV5-1	CASSLSPEHEQYF
TRBD2	TRBV10-3	CAISEGAGAPYEQYF
TRBD2	TRBV7-2	CASSSKKRGYEQYF
TRBD2	TRBV30	CAWSGGLASTDTQYF
.	TRBV28	CASKLLGIYEQYF
.	TRBV9	CASSIQTQETQYF
.	TRBV30	CAWSYREGLGTEAFF
.	TRBV5-1	CASSVTATDTQYF
TRBD2	TRBV9	CASSVQSSGRAPYNEQFF
.	TRBV5-6	CASSLIGKSETEAFF
.	TRBV6-5	CASSQPGTSYNEQFF
.	TRBV4-1	CASSQGVTRSIGTEAFF
TRBD1	TRBV5-1	CASSLLGTGAQYF
.	TRBV4-1	CASSMTGNTEAFF
.	TRBV28	CASSLWGGNQPQHF
.	TRBV18	CASSPQGELGAYHYEQFF
.	TRBV9	CASSPSGNTQYF
.	TRBV4-1	CASSPPAAGYEQYF
TRBD1	TRBV30	CAWGGQGKGAEAFF
TRBD1	TRBV9	CASSVEGGGYTIYF
.	TRBV27	CASSFSGNYGYTF
.	TRBV6-6	CASSYSNTEAFF
TRBD2	TRBV28	CASSPRTSGSYNEQFF
TRBD1	TRBV7-9	CASNLGGRELFF
TRBD1	TRBV5-1	CASSKGTGKETQYF
.	TRBV5-1	CASSPGSYEQYF
.	TRBV5-4	CASSRRAVNTEAFF
.	TRBV6-6	CASSYSERGNTEAFF
.	TRBV18	CASLGEKLFF
.	TRBV29-1	CSVRPGGLSGYTF
.	TRBV30	CAWSVGTANEKLFF
.	TRBV28	CASTKGGPYEQFF
.	TRBV7-8	CASSLASGTPASGANVLTF
TRBD1	TRBV9	CASSVEGRGRRVEQYF
TRBD1	TRBV30	CAWSGTGVPNYGYTF